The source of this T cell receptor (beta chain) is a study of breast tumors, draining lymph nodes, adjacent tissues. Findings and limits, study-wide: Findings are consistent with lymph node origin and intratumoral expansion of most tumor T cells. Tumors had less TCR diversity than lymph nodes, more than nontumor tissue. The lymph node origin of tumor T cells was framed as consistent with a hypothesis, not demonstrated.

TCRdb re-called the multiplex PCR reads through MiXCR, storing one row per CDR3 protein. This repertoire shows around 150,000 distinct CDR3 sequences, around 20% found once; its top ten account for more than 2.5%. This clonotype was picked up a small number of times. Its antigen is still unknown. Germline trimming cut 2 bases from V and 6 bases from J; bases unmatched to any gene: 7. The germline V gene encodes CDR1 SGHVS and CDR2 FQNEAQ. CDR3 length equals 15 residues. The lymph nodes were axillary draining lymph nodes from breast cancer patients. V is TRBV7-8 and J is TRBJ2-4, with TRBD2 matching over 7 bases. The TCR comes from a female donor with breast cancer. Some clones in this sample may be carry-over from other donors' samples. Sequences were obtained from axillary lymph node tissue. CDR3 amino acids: CASSLMAGTTNIQYF. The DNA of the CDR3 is TGTGCCAGCAGCTTAATGGCAGGGACTACAAACATTCAGTACTTC.